This paragraph covers one T cell receptor beta chain sequence. The data were taken from a study of blood T cell repertoires in COVID-19. Study-level information: Acute and convalescent COVID-19 samples came from the United States, Italy and Spain. PBMCs, B-cell-depleted T cells, or T cells were the source of the cDNA or gDNA that made up the material.

Germline loops: CDR1 LNHDA, CDR2 SQIVND (reference sequence). The V and J ends lost 7 bases and 0 bases, in that order; junction bases with no gene match: 5. This CDR3 region has 15 residues. In the original analysis: Quantification of nucleated cells was approximated via reference gene primer amplification. Repertoires were generated with immunoSEQ multiplex PCR, while TCRdb's copy carries only in-frame clones and drops some. V, J and clone size reflect that table, while D and trimming were determined from the DNA. Here the sample spans roughly 92,000 clones, 90% being singletons. This receptor was obtained from a woman older than 75 with active or convalescent COVID-19. The sample was peripheral blood. This chain connects TRBV19 to TRBJ2-2; TRBD2 matches at 7 bases. Here the CDR3 DNA reads TGTGCCAGTAATAGCGGGCCCCCGAACACCGGGGAGCTGTTTTTT. It is translated as CASNSGPPNTGELFF.